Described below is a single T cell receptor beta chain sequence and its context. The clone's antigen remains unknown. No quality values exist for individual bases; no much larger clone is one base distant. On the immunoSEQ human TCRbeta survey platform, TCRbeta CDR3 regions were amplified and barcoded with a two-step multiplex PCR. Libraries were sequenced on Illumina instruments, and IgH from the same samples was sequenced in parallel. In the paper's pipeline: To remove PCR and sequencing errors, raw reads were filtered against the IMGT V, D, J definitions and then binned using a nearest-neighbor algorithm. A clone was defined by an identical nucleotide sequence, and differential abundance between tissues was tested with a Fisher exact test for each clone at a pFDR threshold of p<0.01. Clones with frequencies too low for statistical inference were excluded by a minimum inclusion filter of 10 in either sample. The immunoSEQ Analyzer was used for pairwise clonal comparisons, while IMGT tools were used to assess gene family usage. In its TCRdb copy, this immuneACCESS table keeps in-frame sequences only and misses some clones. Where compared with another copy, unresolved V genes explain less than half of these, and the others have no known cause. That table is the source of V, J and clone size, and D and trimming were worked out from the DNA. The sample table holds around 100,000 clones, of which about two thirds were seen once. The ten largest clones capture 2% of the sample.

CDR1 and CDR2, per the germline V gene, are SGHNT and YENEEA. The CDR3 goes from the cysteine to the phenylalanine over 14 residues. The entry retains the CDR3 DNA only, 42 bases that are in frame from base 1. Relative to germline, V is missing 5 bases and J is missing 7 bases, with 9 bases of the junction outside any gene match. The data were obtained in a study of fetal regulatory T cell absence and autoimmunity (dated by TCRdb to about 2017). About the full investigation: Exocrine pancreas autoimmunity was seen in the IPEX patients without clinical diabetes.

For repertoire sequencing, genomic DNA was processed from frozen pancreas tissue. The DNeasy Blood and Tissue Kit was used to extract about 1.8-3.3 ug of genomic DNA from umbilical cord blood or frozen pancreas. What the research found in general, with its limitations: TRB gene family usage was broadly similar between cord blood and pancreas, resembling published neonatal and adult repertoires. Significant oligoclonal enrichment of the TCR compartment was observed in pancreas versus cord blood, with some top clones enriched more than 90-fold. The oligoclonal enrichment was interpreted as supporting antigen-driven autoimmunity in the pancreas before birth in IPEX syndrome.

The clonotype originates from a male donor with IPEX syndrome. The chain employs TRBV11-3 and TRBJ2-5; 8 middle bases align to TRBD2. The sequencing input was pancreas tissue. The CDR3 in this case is CASSRVGSGVTQYF. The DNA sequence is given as TGTGCCAGCAGCAGGGTTGGTAGCGGGGTGACCCAGTACTTC.